Detailed here is one TCR beta chain. This clonotype was seen a handful of times. It has no known antigen specificity. No per-base quality is available; no much larger clone lies one base away. This sample stems from a study of T cell repertoires in cytomegalovirus infection (dated by TCRdb to between 2018 and 2021). Concerning the study at large: Donor HLA type was relevant to the analysis, because carriage of CMV infection together with the matching HLA type was indicated by public TCR beta signatures. The study at large found these results: The ex vivo response was dominated by HLA-C-restricted CMV-specific TCR beta clonotypes, which also provided the single most frequent clonotype in two of eight donors. Carriers of CMV infection plus the relevant HLA type were discriminated by the cumulative frequency of public TCR beta family members in the study cohort and in an independent approximately 400-donor cohort.

Data came from an Illumina HiSeq 1500. The public reads were reanalyzed by TCRdb: fastp trimming at Q25, MiXCR alignment, in-frame beta chains only. Here each entry gathers all rows of one CDR3 protein and keeps the most common genes and DNA. This sample lists some 600,000 distinct CDR3 sequences; 20% to 30% were detected once. The ten largest make up around 7.6% of the sample. CDR1 and CDR2 were assigned from the germline V gene as SQVTM and ANQGSEA. Including cysteine and phenylalanine, the CDR3 has 15 amino acids. This entry keeps only the CDR3 DNA: 45 bases, framed from base 1. V and J are trimmed by 5 bases and 0 bases, and the gene matches miss 2 bases of the junction.

The sequence was obtained from a human donor in good health (CMV status not recorded). Some clones in this sample may be carry-over from other donors' samples. Recombination linked TRBV29-1 to TRBJ2-1; 12 nucleotides in the junction match TRBD2. Source material: CD8+ T cells from PBMCs. The sequenced DNA: TGCAGCGTTCGGACTAGCGGGGACTCCTACAATGAGCAGTTCTTC. Translated, it gives CSVRTSGDSYNEQFF.